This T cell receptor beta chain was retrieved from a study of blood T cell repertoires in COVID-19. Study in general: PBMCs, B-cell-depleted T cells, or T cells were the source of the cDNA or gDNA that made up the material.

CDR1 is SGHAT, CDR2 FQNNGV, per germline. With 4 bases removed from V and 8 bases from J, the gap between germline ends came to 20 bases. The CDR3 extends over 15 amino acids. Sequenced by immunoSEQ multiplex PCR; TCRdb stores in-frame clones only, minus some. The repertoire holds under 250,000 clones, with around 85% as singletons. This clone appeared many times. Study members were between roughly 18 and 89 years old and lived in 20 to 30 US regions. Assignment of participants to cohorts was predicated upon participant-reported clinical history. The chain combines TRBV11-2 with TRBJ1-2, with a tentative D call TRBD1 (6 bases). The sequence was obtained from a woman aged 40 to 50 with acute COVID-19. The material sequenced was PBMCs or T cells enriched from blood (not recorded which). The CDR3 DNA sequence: TGTGCCAGCAGCTCCACCAGGGGCACGGGTGAAGGCTACACCTTC. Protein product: CASSSTRGTGEGYTF.